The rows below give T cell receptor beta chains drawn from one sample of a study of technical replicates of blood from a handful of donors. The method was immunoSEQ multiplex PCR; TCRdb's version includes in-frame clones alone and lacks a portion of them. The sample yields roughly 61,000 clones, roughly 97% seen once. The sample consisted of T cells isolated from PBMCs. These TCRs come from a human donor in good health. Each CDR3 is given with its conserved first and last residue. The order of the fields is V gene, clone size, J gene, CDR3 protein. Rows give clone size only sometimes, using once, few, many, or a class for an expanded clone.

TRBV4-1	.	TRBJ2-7	CASSQDQGEPVYEQYF
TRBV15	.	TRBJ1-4	CATSRHPRQGVEKLFF
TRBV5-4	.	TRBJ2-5	CASSLGLAGRETQYF
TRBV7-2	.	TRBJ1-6	CASSLEDRINSPLHF
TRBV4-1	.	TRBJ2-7	CASSQPDRGSYEQYF
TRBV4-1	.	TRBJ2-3	CASSQGGGQGSDTQYF
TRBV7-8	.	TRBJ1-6	CASSGTDNSPLHF
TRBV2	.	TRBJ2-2	CASSRDVGELFF
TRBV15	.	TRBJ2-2	CATGNRRDRGQGGNTGELFF
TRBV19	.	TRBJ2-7	CASRPGVLSGPYEQYF
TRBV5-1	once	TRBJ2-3	CASSLGQGEDTQYF
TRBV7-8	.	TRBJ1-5	CASSLDGQGHQPQHF
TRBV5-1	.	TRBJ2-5	CASSLGDRGQETQYF
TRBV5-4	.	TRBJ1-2	CASSFREGGYTF
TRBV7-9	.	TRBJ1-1	CASSLTGQLNTEAFF
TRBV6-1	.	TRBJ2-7	CASSELGGRYEQYF